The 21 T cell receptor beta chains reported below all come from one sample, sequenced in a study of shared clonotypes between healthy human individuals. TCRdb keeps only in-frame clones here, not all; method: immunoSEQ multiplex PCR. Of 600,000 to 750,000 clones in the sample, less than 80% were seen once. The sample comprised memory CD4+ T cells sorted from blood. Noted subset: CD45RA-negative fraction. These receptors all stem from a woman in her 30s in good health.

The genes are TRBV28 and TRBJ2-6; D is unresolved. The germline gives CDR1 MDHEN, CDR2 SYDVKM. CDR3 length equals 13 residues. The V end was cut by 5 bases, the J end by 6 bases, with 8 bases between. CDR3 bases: TGTGCCAGCAGTACTTTCGTGGCCAACGTCCTGACTTTC. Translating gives CASSTFVANVLTF. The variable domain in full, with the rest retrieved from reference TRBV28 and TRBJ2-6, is DVKVTQSSRYLVKRTGEKVFLECVQDMDHENMFWYRQDPGLGLRLIYFSYDVKMKEKGDIPEGYSVSREKKERFSLILESASTNQTSMYLCASSTFVANVLTFGAGSRLTVL.

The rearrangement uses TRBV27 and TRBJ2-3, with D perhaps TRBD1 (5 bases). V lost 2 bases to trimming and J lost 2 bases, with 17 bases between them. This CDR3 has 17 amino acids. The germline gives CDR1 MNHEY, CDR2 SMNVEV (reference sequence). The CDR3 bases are TGTGCCAGCAGTTTACAACCCGACAGTCAACTCACAGATACGCAGTATTTT. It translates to CASSLQPDSQLTDTQYF.

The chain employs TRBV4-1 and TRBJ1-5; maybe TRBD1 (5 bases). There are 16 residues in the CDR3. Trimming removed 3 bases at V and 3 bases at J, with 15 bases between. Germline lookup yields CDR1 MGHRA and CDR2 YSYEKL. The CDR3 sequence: CASSQTAGTNNQPQHF. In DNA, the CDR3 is TGCGCCAGCAGCCAGACGGCCGGGACCAACAATCAGCCCCAGCATTTT.

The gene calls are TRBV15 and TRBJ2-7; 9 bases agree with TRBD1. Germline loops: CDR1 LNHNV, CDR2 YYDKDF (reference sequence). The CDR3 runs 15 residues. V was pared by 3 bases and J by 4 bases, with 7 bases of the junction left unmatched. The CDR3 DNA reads TGTGCCACCAGCAGTACAGGGGGCGTCCAGTACGAGCAGTACTTC. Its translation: CATSSTGGVQYEQYF.

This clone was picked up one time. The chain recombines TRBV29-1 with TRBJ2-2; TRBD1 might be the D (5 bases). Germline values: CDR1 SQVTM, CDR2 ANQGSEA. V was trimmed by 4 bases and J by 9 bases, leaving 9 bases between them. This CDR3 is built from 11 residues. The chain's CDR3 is CSVVWGRELFF. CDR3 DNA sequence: TGCAGCGTTGTTTGGGGCCGGGAGCTGTTTTTT.

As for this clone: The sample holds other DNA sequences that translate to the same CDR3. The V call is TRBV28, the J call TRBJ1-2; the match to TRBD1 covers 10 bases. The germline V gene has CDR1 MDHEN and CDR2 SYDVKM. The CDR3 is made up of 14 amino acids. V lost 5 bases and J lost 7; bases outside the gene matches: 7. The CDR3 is CASSPGQGLGGYTF. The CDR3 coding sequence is TGTGCCAGCAGTCCGGGACAGGGGTTAGGTGGCTACACCTTC.

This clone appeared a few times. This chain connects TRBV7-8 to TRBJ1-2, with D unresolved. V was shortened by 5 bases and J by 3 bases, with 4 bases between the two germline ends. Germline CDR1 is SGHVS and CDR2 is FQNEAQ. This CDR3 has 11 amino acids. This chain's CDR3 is CASSGYYGYTF. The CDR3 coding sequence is TGTGCCAGCAGCGGATACTATGGCTACACCTTC.

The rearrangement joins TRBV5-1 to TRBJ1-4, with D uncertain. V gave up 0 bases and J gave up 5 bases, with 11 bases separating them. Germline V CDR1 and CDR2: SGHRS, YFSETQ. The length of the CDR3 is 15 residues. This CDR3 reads CASSLANFRNEKLFF. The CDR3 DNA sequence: TGCGCCAGCAGCTTGGCGAACTTCAGGAATGAAAAACTGTTTTTT.

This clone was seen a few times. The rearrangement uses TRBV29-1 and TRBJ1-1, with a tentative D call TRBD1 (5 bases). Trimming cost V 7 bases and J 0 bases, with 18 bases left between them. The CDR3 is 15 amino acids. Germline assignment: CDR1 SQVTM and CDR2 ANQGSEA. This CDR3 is CSAREGQVVNTEAFF. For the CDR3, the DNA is TGCAGCGCCCGCGAGGGGCAGGTTGTGAACACTGAAGCTTTCTTT.

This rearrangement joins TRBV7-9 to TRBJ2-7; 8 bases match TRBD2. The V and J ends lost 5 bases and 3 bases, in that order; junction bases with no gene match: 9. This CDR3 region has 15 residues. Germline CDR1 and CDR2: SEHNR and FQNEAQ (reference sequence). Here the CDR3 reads CASSPRSGTSYEQYF. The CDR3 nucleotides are TGTGCCAGCAGCCCCCGATCCGGGACTAGCTACGAGCAGTACTTC.

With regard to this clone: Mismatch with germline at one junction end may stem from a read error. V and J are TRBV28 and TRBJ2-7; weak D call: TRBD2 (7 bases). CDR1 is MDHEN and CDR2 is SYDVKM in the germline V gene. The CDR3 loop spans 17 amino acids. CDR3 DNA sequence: TGTGCCAGCAGTTTAAATTCCCGGGACACCCAATGGGGGAGGGAGATCTTC. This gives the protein CASSLNSRDTQWGREIF.

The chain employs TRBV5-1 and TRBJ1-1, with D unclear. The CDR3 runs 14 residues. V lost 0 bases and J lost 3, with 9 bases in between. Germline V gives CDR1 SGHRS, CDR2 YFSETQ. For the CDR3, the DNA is TGCGCCAGCAGCTTGGGACAAGCGGACACTGAAGCTTTCTTT. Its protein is CASSLGQADTEAFF.

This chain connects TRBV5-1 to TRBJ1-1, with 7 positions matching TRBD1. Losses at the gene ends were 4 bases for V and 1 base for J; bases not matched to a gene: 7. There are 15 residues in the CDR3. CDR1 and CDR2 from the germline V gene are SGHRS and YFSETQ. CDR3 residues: CASSPETGTNTEAFF. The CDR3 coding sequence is TGCGCCAGCAGCCCAGAGACAGGGACGAACACTGAAGCTTTCTTT.

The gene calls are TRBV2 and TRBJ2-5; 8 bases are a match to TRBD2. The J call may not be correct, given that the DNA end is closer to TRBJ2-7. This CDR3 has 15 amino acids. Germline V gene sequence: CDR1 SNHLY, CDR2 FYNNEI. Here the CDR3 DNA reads TGTGCCAGCAGTCCTAAAACTAGCGGACTTTACGAGCAGTACTTC. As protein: CASSPKTSGLYEQYF.

This CDR3 reads CASRDRLSGRLYNEQFF. The CDR3 DNA reads TGTGCCAGCAGAGACCGACTAAGCGGGAGGCTCTACAATGAGCAGTTCTTC. The V and J genes are TRBV2 and TRBJ2-1, with TRBD2 matching over 9 bases. This CDR3 has 17 residues. Trimming at V came to 6 bases and at J to 3 bases, leaving 12 bases not matched to a gene. Looked up from germline, CDR1 is SNHLY and CDR2 is FYNNEI.

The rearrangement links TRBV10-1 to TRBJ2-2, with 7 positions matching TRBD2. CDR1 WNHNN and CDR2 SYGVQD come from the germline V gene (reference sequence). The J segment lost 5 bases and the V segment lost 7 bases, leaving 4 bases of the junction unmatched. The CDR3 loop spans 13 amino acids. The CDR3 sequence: CASKSGATGELFF. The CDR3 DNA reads TGCGCCAGCAAAAGCGGGGCGACCGGGGAGCTGTTTTTT.

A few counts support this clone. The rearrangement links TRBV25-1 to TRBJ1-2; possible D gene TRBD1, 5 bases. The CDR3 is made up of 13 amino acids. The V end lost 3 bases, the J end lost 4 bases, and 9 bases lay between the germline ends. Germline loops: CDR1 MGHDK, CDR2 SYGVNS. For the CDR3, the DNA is TGTGCCAGCAGTGAGGACACCCCCTATGGCTACACCTTC. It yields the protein CASSEDTPYGYTF.

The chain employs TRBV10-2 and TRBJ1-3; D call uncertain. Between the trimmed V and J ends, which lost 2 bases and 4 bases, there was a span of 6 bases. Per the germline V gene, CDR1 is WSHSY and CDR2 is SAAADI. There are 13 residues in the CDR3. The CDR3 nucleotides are TGCGCCAGCAGTGAGATTGGGGGAAACACCATATATTTT. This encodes CASSEIGGNTIYF.

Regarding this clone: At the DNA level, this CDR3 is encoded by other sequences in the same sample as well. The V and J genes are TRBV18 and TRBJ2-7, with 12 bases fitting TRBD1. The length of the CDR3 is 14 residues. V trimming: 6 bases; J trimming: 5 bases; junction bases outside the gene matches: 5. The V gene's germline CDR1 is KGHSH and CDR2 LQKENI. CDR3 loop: CASSPGTGGHEQYF. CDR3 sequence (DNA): TGTGCCAGCTCCCCCGGGACAGGGGGCCACGAGCAGTACTTC.

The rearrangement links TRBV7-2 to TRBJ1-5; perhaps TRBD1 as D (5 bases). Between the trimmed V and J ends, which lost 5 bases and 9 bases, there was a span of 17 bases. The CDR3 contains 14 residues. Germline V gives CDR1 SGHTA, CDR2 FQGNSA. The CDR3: CASSLRDGPGPQHF. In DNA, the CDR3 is TGTGCCAGCAGCCTACGGGACGGGCCTGGGCCCCAGCATTTT.

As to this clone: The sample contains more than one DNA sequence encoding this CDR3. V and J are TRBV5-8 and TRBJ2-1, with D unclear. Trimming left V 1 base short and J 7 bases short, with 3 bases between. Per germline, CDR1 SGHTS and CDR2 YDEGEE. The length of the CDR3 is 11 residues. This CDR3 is CASSLYNEQFF. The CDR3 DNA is TGTGCCAGCAGCTTGTATAATGAGCAGTTCTTC.